Shown below are 19 T cell receptor beta chains from a single sample sequenced in a study of shared clonotypes between healthy human individuals. Sequencing was performed with immunoSEQ multiplex PCR; in TCRdb, only in-frame clones are kept and a portion is missing. The sample includes hundreds of thousands of clones, around 67% of them seen just once. Sequencing input: memory CD4+ T cells sorted from blood. Subset of the sample: CD45RA-negative fraction. The receptors come from a man aged 30-40 years in good health.

The chain joins TRBV5-5 to TRBJ1-5, with D tentatively TRBD1 (5 bases). The V end was cut by 2 bases, the J end by 7 bases, with 13 bases between. The CDR3 extends over 14 amino acids. CDR1 is SGHKS, CDR2 YYEKEE, per germline (reference sequence). CDR3 protein: CASSFLSSGQPQHF. DNA for the CDR3: TGTGCCAGCAGCTTCCTCAGCTCAGGGCAGCCCCAGCATTTT.

This chain joins TRBV15 and TRBJ1-1; 10 bases line up with TRBD1. The length of the CDR3 is 15 residues. Germline V gene lookup returns CDR1 LNHNV and CDR2 YYDKDF (reference sequence). The J segment lost 4 bases and the V segment lost 2 bases, leaving 4 bases of the junction unmatched. The chain's CDR3 is CATSRSGQGTTEAFF. The CDR3 DNA reads TGTGCCACCAGCAGATCGGGACAGGGGACCACTGAAGCTTTCTTT.

The table lists this clone with many counts. CDR3 loop: CASSQEVLSSYNEQFF. For the CDR3, the DNA is TGCGCCAGCAGCCAAGAGGTCTTGAGCTCCTACAATGAGCAGTTCTTC. The rearrangement joins TRBV4-3 to TRBJ2-1, with unresolved D. Trimming left V 0 bases short and J 0 bases short, with 9 bases between. Germline V gene lookup returns CDR1 LGHNA and CDR2 YSLEER. CDR3 length: 16 amino acids.

The count of this clone is one. Here the CDR3 DNA reads TGTGCCAGCAGTGTGAGTGGACTAGCGGGGAAGTCCTACGAGCAGTACTTC. Translating it yields CASSVSGLAGKSYEQYF. The genes are TRBV25-1 and TRBJ2-7; 12 bases agree with TRBD2. The germline CDR1 and CDR2 sequences are MGHDK and SYGVNS. The V segment lost 4 bases and the J segment 1 base; nucleotides outside the gene matches: 8. CDR3 length equals 17 residues.

A word on this clone: The sample has other DNA sequences that encode this CDR3 too. This chain joins TRBV7-8 and TRBJ2-7, with 14 bases aligning to TRBD2. The CDR3 is 16 residues long. Germline CDR1 and CDR2: SGHVS and FQNEAQ. Germline trimming cut 5 bases from V and 2 bases from J; bases unmatched to any gene: 5. The CDR3 loop is CASSPRLAGGPYEQYF. The CDR3 coding sequence is TGTGCCAGCAGCCCAAGACTAGCGGGAGGGCCCTACGAGCAGTACTTC.

The V and J genes are TRBV10-3 and TRBJ2-2; TRBD2 aligns across 9 bases. The CDR3 extends over 18 amino acids. Trimming cost V 2 bases and J 6 bases; bases outside gene matches: 13. The germline V gene has CDR1 ENHRY and CDR2 SYGVKD. This CDR3 reads CAISEVPAGGPNSGELFF. The CDR3 DNA follows: TGTGCCATCAGTGAGGTCCCAGCGGGAGGCCCTAATTCCGGGGAGCTGTTTTTT.

This sequence joins TRBV19 and TRBJ2-1; 9 positions agree with TRBD1. The J segment lost 3 bases and the V segment lost 4 bases, leaving 4 bases of the junction unmatched. The germline V gene encodes CDR1 LNHDA and CDR2 SQIVND (reference sequence). The CDR3 spans 15 residues. The CDR3 is CASSTDRGFYNEQFF. The CDR3 nucleotides read TGTGCCAGTAGTACTGACAGGGGGTTCTACAATGAGCAGTTCTTC.

This clone came up once. The chain uses TRBV5-5 and TRBJ2-6, with TRBD1 matching over 7 bases. After removal of 0 bases from V and 0 bases from J, the junction contained 6 bases not matched to a gene. This CDR3 region has 18 residues. CDR1 SGHKS and CDR2 YYEKEE come from the germline V gene (reference sequence). The CDR3 is CASSLGAGGYSGANVLTF. The CDR3 coding sequence is TGTGCCAGCAGCTTGGGTGCAGGGGGATACTCTGGGGCCAACGTCCTGACTTTC.

The V and J genes are TRBV18 and TRBJ2-6; D possibly corresponds to TRBD1 (6 bases). Trimming cost V 5 bases and J 4 bases, with 12 bases left between them. The CDR3 length is 15 residues. Germline-derived CDR1 and CDR2 are KGHSH and LQKENI. In DNA, the CDR3 is TGTGCCAGCTCATACCAGGGGTCCGGGGCCAACGTCCTGACTTTC. This sequence encodes CASSYQGSGANVLTF.

V and J are TRBV28 and TRBJ1-1; 7 bases align to TRBD1. V was pared by 4 bases and J by 1 base, with 6 bases of the junction left unmatched. The CDR3 runs to 15 residues. Per the germline V gene, CDR1 is MDHEN and CDR2 is SYDVKM. The CDR3 sequence: CASSSPGTANTEAFF. In DNA form, the CDR3 reads TGTGCCAGCAGTTCGCCCGGGACAGCGAACACTGAAGCTTTCTTT.

This clone was found many times. This chain connects TRBV28 to TRBJ1-2; possibly TRBD1 for D (6 bases). The length of the CDR3 is 12 residues. CDR1 is MDHEN, CDR2 SYDVKM, per germline. The V end lost 6 bases, the J end lost 6 bases, and 11 bases lay between the germline ends. This chain's CDR3 is CASSNHRDGYTF. In DNA form, the CDR3 reads TGTGCCAGCAGCAACCACAGGGATGGCTACACCTTC.

As regards this clone: It may be a read error: a sequence one base away is much more abundant. This CDR3 is also generated by other DNA sequences in the sample. The rearrangement joins TRBV6-5 to TRBJ1-1, with no clear D. CDR1 and CDR2 from the germline V gene are MNHEY and SVGAGI. The CDR3 is 11 residues long. Trimming left V 3 bases short and J 10 bases short, with 9 bases between. CDR3: CASSYGMGAFF. CDR3 in DNA: TGTGCCAGCAGTTATGGAATGGGAGCTTTCTTT.

This clone was seen more than once but under ten times. The chain employs TRBV11-2 and TRBJ1-1; TRBD1 is a possible D gene (6 bases). This CDR3 is built from 13 residues. Germline V gene sequence: CDR1 SGHAT, CDR2 FQNNGV. V was trimmed by 4 bases and J by 1 base, leaving 7 bases between them. The CDR3 coding sequence is TGTGCCAGCAGCTCGGGACAGAACACTGAAGCTTTCTTT. It encodes CASSSGQNTEAFF. The full variable domain, in which reference TRBV11-2 and TRBJ1-1 provide the parts outside the CDR3, is EAGVAQSPRYKIIEKRQSVAFWCNPISGHATLYWYQQILGQGPKLLIQFQNNGVVDDSQLPKDRFSAERLKGVDSTLKIQPAKLEDSAVYLCASSSGQNTEAFFGQGTRLTVV.

This clone appeared a few times. An end of the junction does not agree with germline; a read error may underlie this. The chain carries TRBV19 and TRBJ2-2; D call uncertain. There are 14 residues in the CDR3. Germline assignment: CDR1 LNHDA and CDR2 SQIVND (reference sequence). CDR3 amino acids: CASSIIRNAGELFF. Written as DNA, the CDR3 is TGTGCCAGTAGTATCATTAGGAACGCCGGGGAGCTGTTTTTT.

The chain is built from TRBV7-2 and TRBJ2-3; TRBD1 is a possible D gene (7 bases). The V end was cut by 5 bases, the J end by 3 bases, with 15 bases between. Germline V gene sequence: CDR1 SGHTA, CDR2 FQGNSA. The length of the CDR3 is 15 residues. CDR3 sequence reads: CASSRRTGGTDTQYF. For the CDR3, the DNA is TGTGCCAGCAGCCGCAGGACAGGAGGGACAGATACGCAGTATTTT.

The V gene is TRBV21-1, the J gene TRBJ1-2; TRBD1, the table's D call, lacks a check against the DNA. TRBV21-1 is recorded as a pseudogene. This CDR3 is 16 amino acids long. The DNA of the CDR3 is TGTGCCAGCAGCAACACTCTAACAGATCCTAACTATGGCTACACCTTC. As protein: CASSNTLTDPNYGYTF.

The chain recombines TRBV2 with TRBJ1-1; D possibly corresponds to TRBD1 (6 bases). The CDR3 length is 14 residues. Trimming pared 7 bases from V and 7 bases from J, leaving 19 bases between. Germline lookup yields CDR1 SNHLY and CDR2 FYNNEI. The DNA for the CDR3 is TGTGCCAGCAAGGTTCAGGGGCCGGCCTATGAAGCTTTCTTT. Translation: CASKVQGPAYEAFF.

A few counts support this clone. CDR3 residues: CASSSWDSRTYNEQFF. CDR3 DNA: TGTGCCAGCAGTTCCTGGGACAGTCGGACTTACAATGAGCAGTTCTTC. The rearrangement uses TRBV28 and TRBJ2-1; 7 bases agree with TRBD1. This CDR3 contains 16 residues. Losses at the gene ends were 4 bases for V and 4 bases for J; bases not matched to a gene: 10. Germline values: CDR1 MDHEN, CDR2 SYDVKM.

The chain carries TRBV7-6 and TRBJ2-1; the match to TRBD2 covers 7 bases. Unmatched junction bases numbered 19, after V lost 5 bases and J lost 3 bases. This CDR3 is 19 amino acids long. Germline CDR1 is SGHVS and CDR2 is FNYEAQ. CDR3 sequence: CASSPSSHQAGPFYNEQFF. CDR3 DNA: TGTGCCAGCAGCCCGAGCTCCCACCAAGCGGGACCCTTCTACAATGAGCAGTTCTTC. Full variable domain (outside the CDR3, taken from reference TRBV7-6 and TRBJ2-1): GAGVSQSPRYKVTKRGQDVALRCDPISGHVSLYWYRQALGQGPEFLTYFNYEAQQDKSGLPNDRFSAERPEGSISTLTIQRTEQRDSAMYRCASSPSSHQAGPFYNEQFFGPGTRLTVL.